Here is one T cell receptor (beta chain) with its context. This CDR3 has 15 amino acids. Per germline, CDR1 SGHAT and CDR2 FQNNGV. The V segment lost 5 bases and the J segment 8 bases; nucleotides outside the gene matches: 10. Original processing notes: For nucleated cells, counts were estimated from reference gene primer amplification. Sequenced by immunoSEQ multiplex PCR; TCRdb stores in-frame clones only, minus some. V and J calls and clone size follow that table, whereas D and trimming were derived from the DNA. The sample shows tens of thousands of clones, approximately 90% of them seen only once. The record originates from a study of blood T cell repertoires in COVID-19.

The rearrangement uses TRBV11-2 and TRBJ1-4, with TRBD1 identical over 8 bases. The sample was peripheral blood. The receptor's source is a woman aged 55 to 70 with COVID-19, enrolled during active disease. The CDR3 protein is CASSPGGTGWEKLFF. As DNA, the CDR3 is TGTGCCAGCAGCCCAGGCGGGACAGGTTGGGAAAAACTGTTTTTT. The variable domain in full, with the rest retrieved from reference TRBV11-2 and TRBJ1-4, is EAGVAQSPRYKIIEKRQSVAFWCNPISGHATLYWYQQILGQGPKLLIQFQNNGVVDDSQLPKDRFSAERLKGVDSTLKIQPAKLEDSAVYLCASSPGGTGWEKLFFGSGTQLSVL.